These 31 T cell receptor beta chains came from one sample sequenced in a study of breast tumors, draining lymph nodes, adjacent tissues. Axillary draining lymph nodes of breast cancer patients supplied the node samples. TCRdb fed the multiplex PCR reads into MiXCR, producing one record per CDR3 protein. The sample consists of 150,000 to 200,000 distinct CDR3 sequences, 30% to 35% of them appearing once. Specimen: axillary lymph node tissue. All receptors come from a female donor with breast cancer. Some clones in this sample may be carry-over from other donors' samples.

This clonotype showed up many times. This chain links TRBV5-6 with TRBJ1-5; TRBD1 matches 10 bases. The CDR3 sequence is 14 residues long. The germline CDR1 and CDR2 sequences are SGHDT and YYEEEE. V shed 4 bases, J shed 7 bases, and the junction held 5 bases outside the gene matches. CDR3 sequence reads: CASSTRTGGQPQHF. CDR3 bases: TGTGCCAGCAGCACCAGGACAGGGGGGCAGCCCCAGCATTTT.

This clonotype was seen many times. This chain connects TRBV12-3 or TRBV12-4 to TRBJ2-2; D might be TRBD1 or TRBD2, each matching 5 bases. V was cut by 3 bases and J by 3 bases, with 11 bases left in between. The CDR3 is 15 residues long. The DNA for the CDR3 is TGTGCCAGCAGTTTGAGGCAGGGACACACCGGGGAGCTGTTTTTT. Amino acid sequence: CASSLRQGHTGELFF.

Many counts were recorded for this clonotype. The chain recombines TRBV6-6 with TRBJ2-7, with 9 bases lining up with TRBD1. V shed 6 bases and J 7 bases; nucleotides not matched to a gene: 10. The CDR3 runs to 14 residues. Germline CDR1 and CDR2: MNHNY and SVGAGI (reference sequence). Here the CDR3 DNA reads TGTGCCAGCAGCCATCCGGGACAGGGAGTGGAGCAGTACTTC. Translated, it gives CASSHPGQGVEQYF.

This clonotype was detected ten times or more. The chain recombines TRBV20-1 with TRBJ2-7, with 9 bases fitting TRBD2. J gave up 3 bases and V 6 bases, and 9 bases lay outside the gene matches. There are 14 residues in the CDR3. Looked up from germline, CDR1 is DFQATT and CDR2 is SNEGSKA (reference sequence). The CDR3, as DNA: TGCAGTGCAACGGGACTAGCAGTTCGCTACGAGCAGTACTTC. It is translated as CSATGLAVRYEQYF.

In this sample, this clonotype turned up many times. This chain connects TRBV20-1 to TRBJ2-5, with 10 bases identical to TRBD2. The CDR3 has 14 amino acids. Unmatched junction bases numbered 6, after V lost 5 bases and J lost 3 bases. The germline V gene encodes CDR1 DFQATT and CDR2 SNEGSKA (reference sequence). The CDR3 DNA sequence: TGCAGTGCTTCAAGCGGGAGGGCCGAAGAGACCCAGTACTTC. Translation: CSASSGRAEETQYF.

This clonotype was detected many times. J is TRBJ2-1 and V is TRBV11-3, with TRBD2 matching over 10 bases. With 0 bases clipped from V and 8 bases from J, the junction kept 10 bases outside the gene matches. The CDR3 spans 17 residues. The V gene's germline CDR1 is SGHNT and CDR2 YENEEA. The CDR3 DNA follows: TGTGCCAGCAGCTTAGATGGGCGACTAGCGGGTAGCGATGAGCAGTTCTTC. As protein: CASSLDGRLAGSDEQFF.

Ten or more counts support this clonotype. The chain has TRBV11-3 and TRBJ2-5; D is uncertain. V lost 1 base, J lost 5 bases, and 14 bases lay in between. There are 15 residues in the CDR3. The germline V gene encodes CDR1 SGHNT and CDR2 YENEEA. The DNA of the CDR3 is TGTGCCAGCAGCTTAGTTGGACCCCTCGGGGAGACCCAGTACTTC. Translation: CASSLVGPLGETQYF.

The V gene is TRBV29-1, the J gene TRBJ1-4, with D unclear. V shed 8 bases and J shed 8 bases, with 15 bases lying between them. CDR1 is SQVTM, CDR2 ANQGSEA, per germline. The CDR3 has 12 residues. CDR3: CSSRNSEEKLFF. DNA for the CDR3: TGCAGCTCACGCAACAGTGAAGAAAAACTGTTTTTT.

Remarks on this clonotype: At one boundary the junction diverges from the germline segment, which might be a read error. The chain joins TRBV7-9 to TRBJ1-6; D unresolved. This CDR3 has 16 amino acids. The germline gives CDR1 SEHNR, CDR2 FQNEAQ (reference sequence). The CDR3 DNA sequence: TGTGCCAGCAACTTACCCGGCGCCGGTTATAATTCACCCCTCCACTTT. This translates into CASNLPGAGYNSPLHF.

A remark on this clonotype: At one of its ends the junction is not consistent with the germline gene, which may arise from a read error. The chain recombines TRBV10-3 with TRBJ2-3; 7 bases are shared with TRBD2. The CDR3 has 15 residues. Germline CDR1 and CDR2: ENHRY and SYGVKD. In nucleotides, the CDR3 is TGTGCCATCAGTGATTCGGCGGGAGCAGCAGATGCGCAGTATTTT. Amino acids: CAISDSAGAADAQYF.

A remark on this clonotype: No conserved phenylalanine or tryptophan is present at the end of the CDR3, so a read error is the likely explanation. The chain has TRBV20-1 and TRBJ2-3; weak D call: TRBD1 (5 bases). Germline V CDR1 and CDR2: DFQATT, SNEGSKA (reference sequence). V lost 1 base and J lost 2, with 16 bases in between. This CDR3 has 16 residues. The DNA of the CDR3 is TGCAGTGCTAGAGGGGGCAGTGCCAGGCCCACAGATACGCAGTATTCT. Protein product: CSARGGSARPTDTQYS.

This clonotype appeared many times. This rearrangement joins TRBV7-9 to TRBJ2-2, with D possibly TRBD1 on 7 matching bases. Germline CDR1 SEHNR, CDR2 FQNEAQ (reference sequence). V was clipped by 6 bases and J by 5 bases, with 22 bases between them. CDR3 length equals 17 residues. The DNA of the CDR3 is TGTGCCAGCAGTCACCCCCCAGGGGGGCAGCGGACCGGGGAGCTGTTTTTT. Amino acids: CASSHPPGGQRTGELFF.

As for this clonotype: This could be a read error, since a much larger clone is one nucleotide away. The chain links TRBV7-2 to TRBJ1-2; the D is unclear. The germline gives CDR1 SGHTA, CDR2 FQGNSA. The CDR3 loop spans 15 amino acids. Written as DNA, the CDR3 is TGTGCCAGCAGCCCGTATGGCGAAGATAACTATGGCTACCCCTTC. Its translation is CASSPYGEDNYGYPF.

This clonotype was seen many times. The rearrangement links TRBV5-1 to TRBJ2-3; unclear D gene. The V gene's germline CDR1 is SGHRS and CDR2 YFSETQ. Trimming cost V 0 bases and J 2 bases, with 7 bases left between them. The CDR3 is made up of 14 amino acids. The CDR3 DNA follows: TGCGCCAGCAGCTTGGCCAAAGCCACAGATACGCAGTATTTT. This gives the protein CASSLAKATDTQYF.

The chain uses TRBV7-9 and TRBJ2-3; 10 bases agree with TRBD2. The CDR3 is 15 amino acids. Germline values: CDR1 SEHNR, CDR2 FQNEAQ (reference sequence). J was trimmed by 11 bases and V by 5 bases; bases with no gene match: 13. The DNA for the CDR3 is TGTGCCAGCAGCCCAAGGGGACTAGCGAGGAATGAGCAGTATTTT. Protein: CASSPRGLARNEQYF. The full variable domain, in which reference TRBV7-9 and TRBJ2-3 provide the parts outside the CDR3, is DTGVSQNPRHKITKRGQNVTFRCDPISEHNRLYWYRQTLGQGPEFLTYFQNEAQLEKSRLLSDRFSAERPKGSFSTLEIQRTEQGDSAMYLCASSPRGLARNEQYFGPGTRLTVL.

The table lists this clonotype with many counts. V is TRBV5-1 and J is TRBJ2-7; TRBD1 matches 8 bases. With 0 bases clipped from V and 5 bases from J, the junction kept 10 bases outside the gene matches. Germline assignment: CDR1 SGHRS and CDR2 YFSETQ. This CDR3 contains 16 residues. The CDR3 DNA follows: TGCGCCAGCAGCTTGGCCGTAAGGGCAGGGGGCCACGAGCAGTACTTC. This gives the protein CASSLAVRAGGHEQYF.

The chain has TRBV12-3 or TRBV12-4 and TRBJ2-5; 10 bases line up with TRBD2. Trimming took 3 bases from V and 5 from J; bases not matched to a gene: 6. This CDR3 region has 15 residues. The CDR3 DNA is TGTGCCAGCAGTTTCCAGCGGGGGGGTCGGGAGACCCAGTACTTC. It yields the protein CASSFQRGGRETQYF.

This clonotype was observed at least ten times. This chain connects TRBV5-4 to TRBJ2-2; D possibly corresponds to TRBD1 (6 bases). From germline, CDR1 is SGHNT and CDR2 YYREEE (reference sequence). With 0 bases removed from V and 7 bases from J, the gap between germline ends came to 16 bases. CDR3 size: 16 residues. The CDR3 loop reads CASSLDAGVTGGELFF. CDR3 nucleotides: TGTGCCAGCAGCTTGGATGCAGGGGTTACTGGCGGGGAGCTGTTTTTT.

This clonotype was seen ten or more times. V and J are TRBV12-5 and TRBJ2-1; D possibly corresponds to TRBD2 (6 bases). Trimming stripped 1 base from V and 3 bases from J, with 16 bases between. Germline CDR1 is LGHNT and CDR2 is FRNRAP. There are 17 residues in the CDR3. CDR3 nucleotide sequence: TGTGCTAGTGGTTTGGGCCACGGGAGATTCGGCTACAATGAGCAGTTCTTC. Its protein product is CASGLGHGRFGYNEQFF.

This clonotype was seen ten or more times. For the CDR3, the DNA is TGTGCCAGCAGCAACCTTGGCTGGCGCTATGGCTACACCTTC. Protein product: CASSNLGWRYGYTF. V is TRBV12-3 or TRBV12-4 and J is TRBJ1-2; D not certain. Trimming left V 6 bases short and J 4 bases short, with 15 bases between. This CDR3 has 14 amino acids.

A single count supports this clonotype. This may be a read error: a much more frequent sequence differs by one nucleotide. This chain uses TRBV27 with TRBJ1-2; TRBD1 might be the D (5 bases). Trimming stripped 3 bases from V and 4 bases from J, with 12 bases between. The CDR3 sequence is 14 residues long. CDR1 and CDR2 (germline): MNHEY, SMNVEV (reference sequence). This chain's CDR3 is CASSLGQTPYGYTF. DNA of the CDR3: TGTGCCAGCAGTTTGGGGCAGACACCCTATGGCTACACCTTC.

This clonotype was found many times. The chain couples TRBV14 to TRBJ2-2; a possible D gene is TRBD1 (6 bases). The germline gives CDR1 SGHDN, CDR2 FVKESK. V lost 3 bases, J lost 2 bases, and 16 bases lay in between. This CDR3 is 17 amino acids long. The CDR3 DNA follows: TGTGCCAGCAGCCAGAGCGGACAGACGATTAACACCGGGGAGCTGTTTTTT. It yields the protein CASSQSGQTINTGELFF. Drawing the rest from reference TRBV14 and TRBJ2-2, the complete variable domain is EAGVTQFPSHSVIEKGQTVTLRCDPISGHDNLYWYRRVMGKEIKFLLHFVKESKQDESGMPNNRFLAERTGGTYSTLKVQPAELEDSGVYFCASSQSGQTINTGELFFGEGSRLTVL.

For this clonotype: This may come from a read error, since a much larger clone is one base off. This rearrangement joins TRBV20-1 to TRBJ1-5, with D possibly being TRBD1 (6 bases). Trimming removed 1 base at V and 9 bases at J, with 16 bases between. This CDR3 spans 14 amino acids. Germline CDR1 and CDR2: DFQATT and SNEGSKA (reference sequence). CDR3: CSARGAQGHPPQHF. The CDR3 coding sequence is TGCAGTGCTAGAGGAGCACAGGGCCATCCGCCCCAGCATTTT.

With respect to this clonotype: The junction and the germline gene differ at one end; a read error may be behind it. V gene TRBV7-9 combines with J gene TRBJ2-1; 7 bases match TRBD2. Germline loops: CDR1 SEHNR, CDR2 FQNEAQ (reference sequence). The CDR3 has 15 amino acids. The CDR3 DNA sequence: TGTGTCAGCAGAATAACTAGCGCGTTGGTCAATGGGCAGTTCTTC. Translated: CVSRITSALVNGQFF.

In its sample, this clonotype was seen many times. CDR3: CASSLGGTSGGTDTQYF. CDR3 nucleotide sequence: TGTGCCAGCAGCTTAGGCGGCACTAGCGGGGGCACAGATACGCAGTATTTT. The J gene is TRBJ2-3, the V gene TRBV7-9, with TRBD2 identical over 10 bases. The junction had 5 bases not matched to a gene; V was cut back by 1 base and J by 1 base. The CDR3 is made up of 17 amino acids. Germline values: CDR1 SEHNR, CDR2 FQNEAQ (reference sequence).

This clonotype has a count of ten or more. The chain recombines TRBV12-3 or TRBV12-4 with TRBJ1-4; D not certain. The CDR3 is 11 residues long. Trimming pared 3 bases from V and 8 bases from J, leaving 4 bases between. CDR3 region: CASSFQEKLFF. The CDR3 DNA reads TGTGCCAGCAGTTTTCAGGAAAAACTGTTTTTT.

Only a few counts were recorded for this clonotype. CDR3 sequence (DNA): TGTGCCAGCAGTGTCGACAGGGGCGAGGCTTTCTTT. As protein: CASSVDRGEAFF. The V gene is TRBV2, the J gene TRBJ1-1, with 8 positions matching TRBD1. Germline V gene lookup returns CDR1 SNHLY and CDR2 FYNNEI. V dropped 4 bases and J dropped 11; count of bases not matched to a gene: 6. This CDR3 region has 12 residues.

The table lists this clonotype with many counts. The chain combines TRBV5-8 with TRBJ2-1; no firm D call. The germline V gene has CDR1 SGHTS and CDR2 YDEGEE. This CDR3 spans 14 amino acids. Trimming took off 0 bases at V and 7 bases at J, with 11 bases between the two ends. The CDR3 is CASSLGPHRNEQFF. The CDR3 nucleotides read TGTGCCAGCAGCTTGGGTCCCCATCGTAATGAGCAGTTCTTC.

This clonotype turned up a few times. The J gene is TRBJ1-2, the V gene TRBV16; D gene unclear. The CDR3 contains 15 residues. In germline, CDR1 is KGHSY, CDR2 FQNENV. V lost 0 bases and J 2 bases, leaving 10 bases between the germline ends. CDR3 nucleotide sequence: TGTGCCAGCAGCCAATCTCCCAGGCGGAACTATGGCTACACCTTC. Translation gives CASSQSPRRNYGYTF.

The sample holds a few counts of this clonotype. This chain's CDR3 is CASSFSSPGGNQPQHF. The CDR3 DNA reads as TGTGCCAGCAGTTTCAGCTCCCCCGGCGGCAATCAGCCCCAGCATTTT. J is TRBJ1-5 and V is TRBV12-3 or TRBV12-4, with D uncertain. The CDR3 length is 16 residues. V was clipped by 3 bases and J by 2 bases, with 14 bases between them.

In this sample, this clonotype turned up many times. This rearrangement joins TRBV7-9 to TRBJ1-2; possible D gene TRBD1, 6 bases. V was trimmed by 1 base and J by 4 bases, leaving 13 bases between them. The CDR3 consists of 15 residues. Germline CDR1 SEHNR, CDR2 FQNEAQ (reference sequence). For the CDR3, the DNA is TGTGCCAGCAGCTTAGGCCGGGGGCGCGGCTATGGCTACACCTTC. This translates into CASSLGRGRGYGYTF.